This TCR beta chain was sequenced in a study of blood T cell repertoires in COVID-19. Background on the study: Samples came from the United States, Italy and Spain, spanning acute and convalescent COVID-19. The analysed material was cDNA or gDNA that came from T cells, B-cell-depleted T cells, or PBMCs.

The V and J ends lost 4 bases and 1 base respectively, with 13 bases between them. This CDR3 has 15 amino acids. Germline assignment: CDR1 LGHDT and CDR2 YNNKEL (reference sequence). Cohort 3 recovery required two negative PCRs, clearance, or symptom resolution. Per the study methods: Amplification with reference gene primers provided the estimates of nucleated cell counts. Sequencing was performed with immunoSEQ multiplex PCR; in TCRdb, only in-frame clones are kept and a portion is missing. V, J and clone size were drawn from that table, and D and trimming were deduced from the DNA. The sample lists more than 350,000 clones; more than 80% were seen once.

The rearrangement joins TRBV3-1 (or the pseudogene TRBV3-2) to TRBJ1-1; D may be TRBD1 (6 bases). This receptor was obtained from a man between 18 and 35 years old who had recovered from COVID-19. Sequencing used PBMCs or T cells enriched from blood (not recorded which). The CDR3 DNA reads as TGTGCCAGCAGCCCTTCCGGGACACGGAACACTGAAGCTTTCTTT. This sequence encodes CASSPSGTRNTEAFF.